Below, 13 T cell receptor beta chains from the same sample are listed, as sequenced in a study of shared clonotypes between healthy human individuals. Assay: immunoSEQ multiplex PCR; the TCRdb copy retains only in-frame clones and omits some. Of some 1,100,000 clones in the sample, roughly 74% were seen once. The sample taken for sequencing was memory CD4+ T cells from PBMCs. The subset denotes: CD45RA-negative fraction. The receptors here all came from a man between 18 and 29 years old in good health. Some clones in this sample may be carry-over from other donors' samples.

The chain combines TRBV5-4 with TRBJ2-2, with D unresolved. The length of the CDR3 is 15 residues. Trimming took 4 bases from V and 0 from J, leaving 10 bases between them. Germline V gives CDR1 SGHNT, CDR2 YYREEE (reference sequence). The CDR3 spells CASSPRGANTGELFF. As DNA, the CDR3 is TGTGCCAGCAGCCCCCGTGGAGCGAACACCGGGGAGCTGTTTTTT.

The rearrangement joins TRBV20-1 to TRBJ1-2, with unresolved D. The V gene lost 5 bases and the J gene lost 2 bases, with 6 bases spanning the gap. Germline loops: CDR1 DFQATT, CDR2 SNEGSKA (reference sequence). The CDR3 covers 11 residues. The CDR3 sequence is CSAVINYGYTF. The DNA for the CDR3 is TGCAGTGCTGTGATCAACTATGGCTACACCTTC.

This clone came up once. The J gene is TRBJ2-4, the V gene TRBV5-1, with a tentative D call TRBD1 (6 bases). Germline V lookup: CDR1 SGHRS, CDR2 YFSETQ. The CDR3 is made up of 18 amino acids. V lost 0 bases to trimming and J lost 0 bases, with 16 bases between them. DNA of the CDR3: TGCGCCAGCAGCTTGGCCGGAGGACAGATAAAAGCCAAAAACATTCAGTACTTC. It translates to CASSLAGGQIKAKNIQYF.

J is TRBJ2-7 and V is TRBV2, with D maybe TRBD2 (5 bases). The germline V and J ends were trimmed by 6 bases and 5 bases, with 23 bases remaining between them. The V gene's germline CDR1 is SNHLY and CDR2 FYNNEI. The CDR3 sequence is 16 residues long. Here the CDR3 reads CASRSPPSGTRDEQYF. The DNA of the CDR3 is TGTGCCAGCAGAAGTCCTCCTTCGGGAACCCGCGACGAGCAGTACTTC.

The chain links TRBV27 to TRBJ2-1; D assignment may be TRBD1 or TRBD2 (5 bases each). The CDR3 has 15 residues. From germline, CDR1 is MNHEY and CDR2 SMNVEV (reference sequence). Trimming left V 6 bases short and J 1 base short, with 13 bases between. CDR3 sequence: CASRGVLRSYNEQFF. CDR3 DNA: TGTGCCAGCAGGGGGGTGCTCCGTTCCTACAATGAGCAGTTCTTC.

This sequence joins TRBV28 and TRBJ2-5; 8 bases match TRBD2. CDR1 is MDHEN, CDR2 SYDVKM, per germline. V lost 4 bases and J lost 5; bases outside the gene matches: 6. The CDR3 sequence is 14 residues long. The CDR3 is CASSSRLARETQYF. Written as DNA, the CDR3 is TGTGCCAGCAGTTCTAGACTAGCGAGGGAGACCCAGTACTTC.

This clone has a handful of counts. The chain joins TRBV19 to TRBJ2-1, with TRBD1 as a possible D gene (6 bases). V dropped 6 bases and J dropped 7 bases, with 13 bases sitting between them. The germline V gene has CDR1 LNHDA and CDR2 SQIVND (reference sequence). This CDR3 region has 13 residues. The CDR3 DNA follows: TGTGCCAGTAGCGTACAGGGATTAAATGAGCAGTTCTTC. Translation: CASSVQGLNEQFF.

The chain carries TRBV11-3 and TRBJ2-1; D is unclear. The CDR3 spans 11 residues. Trimming stripped 4 bases from V and 9 bases from J, with 7 bases between. Looked up from germline, CDR1 is SGHNT and CDR2 is YENEEA. The CDR3, as DNA: TGTGCCAGCAGCTCGCGAGGTGAGCAGTTCTTC. Residues: CASSSRGEQFF.

This chain links TRBV6-1 with TRBJ2-7; 8 nucleotides match TRBD1. This CDR3 contains 15 residues. The germline CDR1 and CDR2 sequences are MNHNS and SASEGT. V lost 5 bases and J lost 1; bases outside the gene matches: 7. CDR3 sequence (DNA): TGTGCCAGCAGTATAGACAGGGGCTCATCCTACGAGCAGTACTTC. Translating it yields CASSIDRGSSYEQYF.

For this clone: This sample includes further DNA sequences coding for the same CDR3. The chain links TRBV5-1 to TRBJ2-7; tentative D call: TRBD2 (5 bases). This CDR3 is 16 amino acids long. V shed 0 bases and J shed 0 bases, with 13 bases lying between them. Germline V gene sequence: CDR1 SGHRS, CDR2 YFSETQ. The CDR3 DNA reads TGCGCCAGCAGCTTGGGGACTGGCACGCTCTCCTACGAGCAGTACTTC. Encoded protein: CASSLGTGTLSYEQYF.

The chain employs TRBV7-9 and TRBJ2-2; D is unclear. Germline values: CDR1 SEHNR, CDR2 FQNEAQ (reference sequence). V was clipped by 3 bases and J by 8 bases, with 4 bases between them. The CDR3 is 11 residues long. CDR3 nucleotides: TGTGCCAGCAGCTTCGGGGGGGAGCTGTTTTTT. Its translation is CASSFGGELFF.

The J gene is TRBJ2-7, the V gene TRBV6-5; TRBD2 matches 14 bases. From germline, CDR1 is MNHEY and CDR2 SVGAGI. V shed 7 bases, J shed 4 bases, and the junction held 6 bases outside the gene matches. The CDR3 totals 15 residues. As DNA, the CDR3 is TGTGCCAGCATCGGGACTAGCGGGAGTAGGTACGAGCAGTACTTC. Translated: CASIGTSGSRYEQYF.

The genes are TRBV10-3 and TRBJ1-2, with 8 bases identical to TRBD1. J gave up 4 bases and V 9 bases, and 7 bases lay outside the gene matches. Germline V gene sequence: CDR1 ENHRY, CDR2 SYGVKD. CDR3 length: 13 residues. CDR3 sequence: CAITGGVVYGYTF. CDR3 DNA sequence: TGTGCCATAACAGGGGGAGTAGTCTATGGCTACACCTTC.